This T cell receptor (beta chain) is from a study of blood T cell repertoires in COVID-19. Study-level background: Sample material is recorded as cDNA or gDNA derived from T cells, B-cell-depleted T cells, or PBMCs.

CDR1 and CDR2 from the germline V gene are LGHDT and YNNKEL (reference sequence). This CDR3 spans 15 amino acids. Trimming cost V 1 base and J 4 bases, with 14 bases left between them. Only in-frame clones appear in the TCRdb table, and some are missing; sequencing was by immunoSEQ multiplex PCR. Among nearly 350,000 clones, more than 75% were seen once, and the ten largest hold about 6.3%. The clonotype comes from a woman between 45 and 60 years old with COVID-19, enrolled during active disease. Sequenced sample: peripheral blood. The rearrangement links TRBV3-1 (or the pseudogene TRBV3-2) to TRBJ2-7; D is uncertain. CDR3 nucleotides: TGTGCCAGCAGCCAAGGGTACCAAAACGGGTACGAGCAGTACTTC. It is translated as CASSQGYQNGYEQYF.